This T cell receptor beta chain was identified in a study of shared clonotypes between healthy human individuals. Study outcomes and limitations: Rarefaction analysis demonstrated incomplete sorted-subset sequencing notwithstanding large depth. In this cohort, only blood was sampled, and tissue repertoires likely differ.

With respect to this clone: Antigen: not known.

This CDR3 is built from 16 residues. Germline V lookup: CDR1 SGHRS, CDR2 YFSETQ. V lost 4 bases, J lost 6 bases, and 8 bases stayed unmatched. TCRdb's copy holds only in-frame clones and misses some; the assay was immunoSEQ multiplex PCR. This table has about 2.5 million clones, around 90% appearing once. The TCR originated in a man aged 18 to 29 in good health. Some clones in this sample may be carry-over from other donors' samples. Sequencing was done on a sample of naive CD4+ T cells from PBMCs. Subset in this sample: CD45RA+ positively selected. V usage is TRBV5-1 and J usage is TRBJ2-1; 12 positions agree with TRBD2. CDR3 bases: TGCGCCAGCAGCCCTGACCCTAGCGGGAGGGCCAATGAGCAGTTCTTC. Translation gives CASSPDPSGRANEQFF.